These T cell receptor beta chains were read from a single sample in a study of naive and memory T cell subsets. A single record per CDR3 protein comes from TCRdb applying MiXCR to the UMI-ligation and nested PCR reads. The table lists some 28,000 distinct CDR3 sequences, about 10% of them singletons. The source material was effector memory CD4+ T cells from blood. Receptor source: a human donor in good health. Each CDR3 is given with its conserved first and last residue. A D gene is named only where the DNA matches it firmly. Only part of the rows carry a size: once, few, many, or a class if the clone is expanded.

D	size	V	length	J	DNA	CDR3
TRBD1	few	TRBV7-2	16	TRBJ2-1	TGTGCCAGCAGCGGAGACCGGGACAGGGCGGGCAATGAGCAGTTCTTC	CASSGDRDRAGNEQFF
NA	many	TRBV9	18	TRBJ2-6	TGTGCCAGCAGCGAGGGGGGACATACCTCTCTGGGGGCCAACGTCCTGACTTTC	CASSEGGHTSLGANVLTF
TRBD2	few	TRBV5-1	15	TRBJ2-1	TGCGCCAGCAGCCCGGCTAGCGGGAGGGCCGGTGAGCAGTTCTTC	CASSPASGRAGEQFF
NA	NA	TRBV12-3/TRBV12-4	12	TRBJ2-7	TGTGCCAGCAGTTTATACGGGTACGAGCAGTACTTC	CASSLYGYEQYF
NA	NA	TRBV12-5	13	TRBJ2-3	TGTGCTAGTGGTTTCTTCGGCACAGATACGCAGTATTTT	CASGFFGTDTQYF
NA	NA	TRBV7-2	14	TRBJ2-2	TGTGCCAGCAGCCCTGCTCGAGGTTCCGGGGAGCTGTTTTTT	CASSPARGSGELFF
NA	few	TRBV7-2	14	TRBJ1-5	TGTGCCAGCGGTATAGTTGCGGGGAATCAGCCCCAGCATTTT	CASGIVAGNQPQHF
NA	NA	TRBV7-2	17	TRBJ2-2	TGTGCCAGCAGCTTATCGGGGTTAGCTAGGAACACCGGGGAGCTGTTTTTT	CASSLSGLARNTGELFF
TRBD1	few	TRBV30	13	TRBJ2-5	TGTGCCTGGGACAGGGGCCGACGGGAGACCCAGTACTTC	CAWDRGRRETQYF
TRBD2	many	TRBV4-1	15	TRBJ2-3	TGCGCCAGCAAACTAGCGGGGGTACGCACAGATACGCAGTATTTT	CASKLAGVRTDTQYF
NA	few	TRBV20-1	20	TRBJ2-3	TGCAGTGCTAGAGGTGTCAGTCGGCGCGGCCAAGCGGGTTTATCAGATACGCAGTATTTT	CSARGVSRRGQAGLSDTQYF
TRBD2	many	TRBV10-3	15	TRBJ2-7	TGTGCCATCAGTCCTCGAGCGGGAGCTGTCTACGAGCAGTACTTC	CAISPRAGAVYEQYF
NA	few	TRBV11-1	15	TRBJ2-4	TGTGCCAGCAGCTTAGGGCAGGGGATGGTGGTGATTCAGTACTTC	CASSLGQGMVVIQYF
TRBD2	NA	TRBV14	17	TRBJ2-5	TGTGCCAGCAGCCAAGATAGGGGACTAGCGGGAAGGGAGACCCAGTACTTC	CASSQDRGLAGRETQYF
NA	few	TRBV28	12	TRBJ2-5	TGTGCCAGCGCAAGAATCACCGGTACCCAGTACTTC	CASARITGTQYF
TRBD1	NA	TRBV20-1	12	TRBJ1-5	TGCAGTGCGGGGACAGGGGATCAGCCCCAGCATTTT	CSAGTGDQPQHF
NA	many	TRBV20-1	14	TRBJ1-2	TGCAGTGCTAGAGATCAGCAGGGGTACTATGGCTACACCTTC	CSARDQQGYYGYTF